Each of the 6 T cell receptor beta chains below was sequenced from the same sample in a study of cytomegalovirus exposure and HLA in healthy donors (dated by TCRdb to between 2016 and 2019). The library was generated by the immunoSEQ multiplex PCR assay. TCRdb carries this immuneACCESS record with in-frame sequences only. Its versions omit some clonotypes, under half of them owing to an unresolved V gene in the studies checked, with the rest unexplained. Present in this sample are roughly 330,000 clones, 87% of which were seen just once. The leading ten clones occupy approximately 1.2% of the sample. Sequencing was done on a sample of PBMCs. These receptor sequences come from a woman in her 30s in good health and CMV-seropositive.

The chain has TRBV25-1 and TRBJ2-3; either TRBD1 or TRBD2 may fit D (6 bases each). Per the germline V gene, CDR1 is MGHDK and CDR2 is SYGVNS. V dropped 1 base and J dropped 5 bases, with 13 bases sitting between them. This CDR3 is 15 amino acids long. The CDR3 reads CASSELGGAGDTQYF. CDR3 nucleotide sequence: TGTGCCAGCAGTGAATTGGGGGGCGCTGGAGATACGCAGTATTTT.

In its sample, this clone was seen once. This sequence joins TRBV11-2 and TRBJ1-2; tentatively, D is TRBD1 (6 bases). CDR1 is SGHAT and CDR2 is FQNNGV in the germline V gene. Between the trimmed V and J ends, which lost 0 bases and 6 bases, there was a span of 17 bases. The CDR3 runs 16 residues. CDR3 protein: CASSLEGGGRSDGYTF. The CDR3 coding sequence is TGTGCCAGCAGCTTAGAGGGCGGGGGGCGGAGTGATGGCTACACCTTC.

The CDR3 sequence is CASSLLGGPETGEQYF. The CDR3 region has the DNA TGTGCCAGCAGCTTGTTGGGCGGCCCAGAGACGGGGGAGCAGTACTTC. J is TRBJ2-7 and V is TRBV5-4; D possibly corresponds to TRBD2 (5 bases). The CDR3 is 16 residues long. V was trimmed by 1 base and J by 7 bases, leaving 21 bases between them. The germline V gene has CDR1 SGHNT and CDR2 YYREEE (reference sequence).

In nucleotides, the CDR3 is TGTGCCAGCAGCTTAGGTGCAGGGCGTATGAGCTCCTACGAGCAGTACTTC. Its protein is CASSLGAGRMSSYEQYF. V is TRBV11-2 and J is TRBJ2-7; D might be TRBD1 (5 bases). CDR3 length: 17 amino acids. CDR1 is SGHAT and CDR2 is FQNNGV in the germline V gene. V lost 1 base, J lost 0 bases, and 16 bases lay in between. The entire variable domain, with the rest obtained from reference TRBV11-2 and TRBJ2-7, is as follows: EAGVAQSPRYKIIEKRQSVAFWCNPISGHATLYWYQQILGQGPKLLIQFQNNGVVDDSQLPKDRFSAERLKGVDSTLKIQPAKLEDSAVYLCASSLGAGRMSSYEQYFGPGTRLTVT.

This chain connects TRBV9 to TRBJ2-1; 10 bases match TRBD2. The CDR3 length is 16 residues. Germline V gives CDR1 SGDLS, CDR2 YYNGEE. Germline trimming cut 2 bases from V and 2 bases from J; bases unmatched to any gene: 4. For the CDR3, the DNA is TGTGCCAGCAGCGTTCCGGGACTAGCGACCTACAATGAGCAGTTCTTC. Amino acids: CASSVPGLATYNEQFF.

The gene calls are TRBV27 and TRBJ1-5, with D perhaps matching TRBD1 (6 bases). V was clipped by 1 base and J by 2 bases, with 18 bases between them. CDR1 is MNHEY and CDR2 is SMNVEV in the germline V gene (reference sequence). The CDR3 runs to 18 residues. CDR3 in amino acids: CASSLYRRGKEGNQPQHF. The CDR3 DNA reads TGTGCCAGCAGTTTATATAGAAGGGGGAAGGAGGGCAATCAGCCCCAGCATTTT.